The clone carrying this T cell receptor beta chain was picked up many times. Its antigen remains unknown. The length of the CDR3 is 14 residues. Germline CDR1 reads SGHRS; CDR2 reads YFSETQ. The J segment lost 5 bases and the V segment lost 6 bases, leaving 7 bases of the junction unmatched. TCRdb analysed the multiplex PCR reads with MiXCR anew, one entry per CDR3 protein. The sample carries some 85,000 distinct CDR3 sequences, roughly 28% recorded once. Breast cancer patients provided tissue from their axillary draining lymph nodes. This sample was taken from a study of breast tumors, draining lymph nodes, adjacent tissues. Overall study results and limits: Tumors had less TCR diversity than lymph nodes, more than nontumor tissue.

The TCR originated in a female donor with breast cancer. Some clones in this sample may be carry-over from other donors' samples. The sequencing sample was made of axillary lymph node tissue. The rearrangement links TRBV5-1 to TRBJ1-4; TRBD1 agrees at 7 bases. CDR3 DNA: TGCGCCAGCACCATAGGGGGCCTCAATGAAAAACTGTTTTTT. It specifies CASTIGGLNEKLFF.